This is a list of T cell receptor beta chains from one sample in a study of cytomegalovirus exposure and HLA in healthy donors. Sequencing used immunoSEQ multiplex PCR; TCRdb keeps in-frame clones, though not all of them. The sample carries 150,000 to 200,000 clones, 82% recorded once. Specimen: PBMCs. Every receptor here comes from a boy aged 2 to 10 in good health and CMV-seronegative. CDR3s include the opening cysteine and the closing phenylalanine or tryptophan.

V | CDR3
TRBV19 | CASSMRRKGDGYTF
TRBV5-8 | CASSRGIEDTQYF
TRBV9 | CASSLAASARGSYNEQFF
TRBV19 | CASNGGLPQETQYF
TRBV6-1 | CASKLTSGFTDTQYF
TRBV7-8 | CASSSTGVKVYNEQFF
TRBV4-2 | CASSPQGDRGNEKLFF
TRBV5-1 | CASSLDGQTAIYEQYF
TRBV7-2 | CASSSTLRGQGARNIQYF
TRBV9 | CASSVVRGGYTF
TRBV5-4 | CASSYPGQGGYGYTF
TRBV7-7 | CASSLGTGPPDTQYF
TRBV7-9 | CASSYGLAGLDTQYF
TRBV7-6 | CASSPLSAWGRVPNTEAFF
TRBV4-1 | CASSPGTGDIQYF
TRBV29-1 | CSVESGFNTEAFF
TRBV6-6 | CASSPGEAYGYTF
TRBV7-2 | CASSLAVGGGNTIYF
TRBV5-1 | CASSLFGEPLHF
TRBV20-1 | CSVSNTGELFF
TRBV18 | CASSLGTTDTQYF
TRBV4-1 | CASSPEYRQGLSSYEQYF
TRBV18 | CASSTLRGPRVNSPLHF
TRBV4-3 | CASSQDSWHQPQHF
TRBV5-6 | CASSQGWRGDGYTF